A selection of T cell receptor beta chains follows, all from one sample in a study of T cells in Graves' hyperthyroidism and ophthalmopathy. TCRdb reanalysed the multiplex PCR reads using MiXCR and keeps one entry per CDR3 protein. The table includes more than 350,000 distinct CDR3 sequences, approximately 18% detected once. Sequenced input: blood. Source of these receptors: a woman between 25 and 40 years old with Graves' hyperthyroidism that later progressed to Graves' ophthalmopathy. CDR3s include the opening cysteine and the closing phenylalanine or tryptophan. The order of the fields is V gene, D gene, J gene, CDR3 protein. The D gene is left open where the match is weak.

TRBV11-1	TRBD2	TRBJ2-1	CASSTLAGTYNEQFF
TRBV6-1	TRBD1	TRBJ2-7	CASSTGGPPNEQYF
TRBV15	TRBD1	TRBJ1-4	CATSRRGQGLANEKLFF
TRBV28	-	TRBJ1-1	CASSLRGANTEAFF
TRBV6-1	-	TRBJ2-7	CASRTGHSYEQYF
TRBV7-8	TRBD2	TRBJ2-3	CASSPPGVLAGDVDTQYF
TRBV12-3/TRBV12-4	-	TRBJ2-1	CAGAGQGGIHEQFF
TRBV3-1	TRBD2	TRBJ2-1	CASSHLRELAGYNEQFF
TRBV12-3/TRBV12-4	-	TRBJ1-2	CASSPRLEGYTF
TRBV20-1	TRBD2	TRBJ2-1	CSAPSGRGYNEQFF
TRBV28	-	TRBJ2-7	CASSPPGGGSYEQYF
TRBV4-2	-	TRBJ1-4	CASSQGQENEKLFF
TRBV2	-	TRBJ1-6	CASSEAGWTSPLHF
TRBV9	TRBD1	TRBJ1-4	CASIGGQGIATNEKLFF
TRBV7-8	-	TRBJ2-7	CASSLEPGSYYEQYF
TRBV7-9	-	TRBJ2-5	CASSLAFQGKETQYF
TRBV19	-	TRBJ1-1	CASRVSTEAFF
TRBV10-3	-	TRBJ2-5	CAISEGVYQETQYF
TRBV5-4	TRBD2	TRBJ2-5	CASSLASGGEETQYF
TRBV11-1	TRBD2	TRBJ2-1	CASSSGTSGEGEQFF
TRBV24-1	-	TRBJ1-2	CATSDSSPRQDPYGYTF
TRBV28	TRBD1	TRBJ2-5	CASSLWTGGAETQYF
TRBV18	TRBD1	TRBJ1-6	CASSRDSSYSPLHF
TRBV20-1	-	TRBJ2-7	CSARILGTEQYF
TRBV6-1	-	TRBJ1-5	CASSARTLTWEPQHF
TRBV11-2	TRBD2	TRBJ2-1	CASNKPGLAGRRSYNEQFF
TRBV2	-	TRBJ2-2	CASMYSPGELFF
TRBV7-2	-	TRBJ2-7	CASSKGRDYEQYF
TRBV29-1	TRBD2	TRBJ2-7	CSVVGLAGIYEQYF
TRBV20-1	-	TRBJ1-4	CSARYLQAKGEKLFF
TRBV6-1	TRBD2	TRBJ2-3	CASSEAPAGGPTDTQYF
TRBV25-1	-	TRBJ2-3	CASSWVTRDTQYF
TRBV28	-	TRBJ1-1	CASSPTGRILLNTEAFF
TRBV11-1	-	TRBJ2-7	CASSLLGVKTYEQYF
TRBV11-1	-	TRBJ2-2	CASSLQGLNTGELFF
TRBV27	-	TRBJ2-7	CATRYGGSAREQYF
TRBV4-1	TRBD2	TRBJ2-1	CASSQDPPRLATIYNEQFF
TRBV20-1	-	TRBJ2-3	CSARVSGRVDTQYF